A single sample gave rise to the 9 T cell receptor beta chains below, sequenced in a study of blood T cell repertoires in COVID-19. Clones were sequenced by immunoSEQ multiplex PCR, and TCRdb holds only the in-frame ones, with some missing. The table has 400,000 to 500,000 clones, about 88% seen once. Sequencing was carried out using PBMCs or T cells enriched from blood (not recorded which). The receptors shown here come from a woman aged 18-29 years who had been exposed to COVID-19.

Notes on this clone: An end of the junction differs from the germline gene, which may be a read error. This chain links TRBV7-7 with TRBJ2-5, with 9 positions matching TRBD2. Germline V gene data show CDR1 as SSHAT and CDR2 as FNYEAQ (reference sequence). The length of the CDR3 is 15 residues. Here the CDR3 reads CASSLSGGLQETQYF. The CDR3 DNA reads as TGTGCTAGCAGCTTAAGCGGGGGGCTTCAAGAGACCCAGTACTTC.

This sequence joins TRBV29-1 and TRBJ2-5; 9 nucleotides match TRBD1. Unmatched junction bases numbered 18, after V lost 5 bases and J lost 5 bases. Per germline, CDR1 SQVTM and CDR2 ANQGSEA. The CDR3 has 17 residues. CDR3 DNA: TGCAGCGTTCGGAGTCGGACCCGGGACAGGGATGTGGAGACCCAGTACTTC. As protein: CSVRSRTRDRDVETQYF. Based on the CDR3 plus reference TRBV29-1 and TRBJ2-5, the full variable domain is SAVISQKPSRDICQRGTSLTIQCQVDSQVTMMFWYRQQPGQSLTLIATANQGSEATYESGFVIDKFPISRPNLTFSTLTVSNMSPEDSSIYLCSVRSRTRDRDVETQYFGPGTRLLVL.

This chain links TRBV6-5 with TRBJ2-5, with 9 bases lining up with TRBD1. The CDR3 sequence is 15 residues long. CDR1 is MNHEY and CDR2 is SVGAGI in the germline V gene. V lost 3 bases, J lost 5 bases, and 7 bases stayed unmatched. The CDR3 coding sequence is TGTGCCAGCAGTTATTCCGGGACAGGGACGGAGACCCAGTACTTC. It encodes CASSYSGTGTETQYF.

Only one count was recorded for this clone. The chain carries TRBV10-3 and TRBJ2-7, with 7 bases matching TRBD1. The germline gives CDR1 ENHRY, CDR2 SYGVKD. The trim removed 5 bases at V and 2 bases at J, leaving 3 bases unmatched. The CDR3 extends over 13 amino acids. CDR3 sequence reads: CAISRQGAYEQYF. The CDR3 nucleotides read TGTGCCATCAGTAGGCAGGGGGCCTACGAGCAGTACTTC.

The V gene is TRBV27, the J gene TRBJ1-5; weak D call: TRBD1 (5 bases). Trimming removed 2 bases from V and 0 bases from J, with 11 bases in between. CDR3 size: 16 residues. Germline V gives CDR1 MNHEY, CDR2 SMNVEV (reference sequence). The CDR3 is CASSLMGLDSNQPQHF. DNA for the CDR3: TGTGCCAGCAGTTTAATGGGACTAGATAGCAATCAGCCCCAGCATTTT.

V is TRBV29-1 and J is TRBJ2-4; D gene unclear. This CDR3 is 12 amino acids long. Between the trimmed V and J ends, which lost 7 bases and 2 bases, there was a span of 9 bases. CDR1 SQVTM and CDR2 ANQGSEA come from the germline V gene. CDR3 sequence (DNA): TGCAGCGCCCGGGTTCCCAAAAACATTCAGTACTTC. It specifies CSARVPKNIQYF.

This chain connects TRBV4-2 to TRBJ2-1; D gene ambiguous. The CDR3 sequence is 14 residues long. Per the germline V gene, CDR1 is LGHNA and CDR2 is YNFKEQ. V lost 0 bases and J lost 6, with 9 bases in between. The CDR3 DNA follows: TGTGCCAGCAGCCAAGAGCCTAGGCCCAATGAGCAGTTCTTC. It codes for CASSQEPRPNEQFF.

V and J are TRBV11-2 and TRBJ2-1; TRBD1 might be the D (6 bases). The CDR3 spans 15 residues. The V and J ends lost 2 bases and 5 bases respectively, with 13 bases between them. The germline gives CDR1 SGHAT, CDR2 FQNNGV. DNA of the CDR3: TGTGCCAGCAGCTTATACAGGGCTGCCGACAATGAGCAGTTCTTC. Translation: CASSLYRAADNEQFF. Full variable domain (outside the CDR3, taken from reference TRBV11-2 and TRBJ2-1): EAGVAQSPRYKIIEKRQSVAFWCNPISGHATLYWYQQILGQGPKLLIQFQNNGVVDDSQLPKDRFSAERLKGVDSTLKIQPAKLEDSAVYLCASSLYRAADNEQFFGPGTRLTVL.

The rearrangement uses TRBV5-1 and TRBJ1-2; TRBD1 matches at 9 bases. This CDR3 has 15 amino acids. Losses at the gene ends were 3 bases for V and 4 bases for J; bases not matched to a gene: 7. Germline CDR1 reads SGHRS; CDR2 reads YFSETQ. Here the CDR3 reads CASSSAGTGLYGYTF. CDR3 bases: TGCGCCAGCAGCTCAGCCGGGACAGGGCTCTATGGCTACACCTTC.